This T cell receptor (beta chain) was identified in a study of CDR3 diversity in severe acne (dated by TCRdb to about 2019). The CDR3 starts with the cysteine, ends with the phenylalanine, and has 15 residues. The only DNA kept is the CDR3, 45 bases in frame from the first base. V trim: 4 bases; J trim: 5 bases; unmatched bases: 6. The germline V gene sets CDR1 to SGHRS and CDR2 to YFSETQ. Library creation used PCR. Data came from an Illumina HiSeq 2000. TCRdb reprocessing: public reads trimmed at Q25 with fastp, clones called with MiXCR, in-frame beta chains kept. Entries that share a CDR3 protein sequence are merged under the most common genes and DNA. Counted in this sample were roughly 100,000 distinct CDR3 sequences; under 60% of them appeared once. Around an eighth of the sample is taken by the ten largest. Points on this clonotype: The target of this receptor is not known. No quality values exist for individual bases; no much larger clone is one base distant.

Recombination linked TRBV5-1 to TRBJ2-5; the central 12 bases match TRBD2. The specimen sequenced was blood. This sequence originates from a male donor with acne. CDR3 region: CASSRTSGTGETQYF. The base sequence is TGCGCCAGCAGCAGGACTAGCGGGACCGGGGAGACCCAGTACTTC.